This T cell receptor beta chain was captured in a study of response to subunit inactivated influenza vaccine. TCRdb used MiXCR to reprocess the RT-PCR reads, holding one entry per CDR3 protein. The sample consists of some 540,000 distinct CDR3 sequences, roughly 25% of them appearing once. This clonotype has only a few counts. The CDR3 sequence is 16 residues long. J lost 3 bases, V lost 5 bases, and 11 bases had no gene match. These data were likewise used in another study, on T cells expressing NK-cell markers. That source adds: The authors made TCR beta cDNA libraries by 5'RACE template switching. This switching added a universal primer site and UMIs. All TCR beta repertoires analysed originated from sorted CD3+CD56+NKG2C+, CD3+CD56+NKG2C- and CD3+CD56-NKG2C+ T cells.

This sequence was found in a man in his fifties who received an inactivated influenza vaccine. This specimen consisted of CD4+ T cells sorted from PBMCs, obtained 11 to 12 days after vaccination. V and J are TRBV12-3 or TRBV12-4 and TRBJ2-3; 7 nucleotides align to TRBD1. The CDR3 reads CASSHNRGVLTDTQYF. The CDR3, as DNA: TGTGCCAGCAGTCACAACAGGGGTGTTTTGACAGATACGCAGTATTTT.